This T cell receptor (beta chain) was profiled in a study of blood T cell repertoires in COVID-19. Libraries were prepared by immunoSEQ multiplex PCR; TCRdb keeps only in-frame clonotypes and omits some of them. The sample shows some 220,000 clones, 80% to 85% of them seen only once. The CDR3 spans 15 residues. Per germline, CDR1 ENHRY and CDR2 SYGVKD. The V segment lost 9 bases and the J segment 3 bases; nucleotides outside the gene matches: 10. Material: peripheral blood. The sequence derives from a woman aged 55-70 years who had recovered from COVID-19. The chain joins TRBV10-3 to TRBJ2-1; 8 bases line up with TRBD2. The CDR3 region is CAIFAGGDNYNEQFF. Written as DNA, the CDR3 is TGTGCCATTTTCGCGGGGGGCGATAACTACAATGAGCAGTTCTTC.